These T cell receptor beta chains were read from a single sample in a study of T-cell memory formation after mild COVID-19. TCRdb processed the 5' RACE reads anew with MiXCR; each CDR3 protein has one entry. The sample has around 140,000 distinct CDR3 sequences, approximately 6% seen once. The material sequenced was PBMCs or a T cell subset sorted from them (not recorded which). The receptors stem from an adult woman who had mild COVID-19 (a few samples of this study predate the infection). Cell type and time point are not known. The CDR3 runs from the conserved cysteine through the conserved F or W. The order of the fields is V gene, J gene, CDR3 length, CDR3 protein.

>TRBV5-4|TRBJ2-1|13
CASSLGSGREQFF
>TRBV7-9|TRBJ1-5|12
CASSSQSQPQHF
>TRBV7-8|TRBJ2-7|12
CASSSDRREQYF
>TRBV7-6|TRBJ2-4|17
CASSPNLLQGAAVIQYF
>TRBV19|TRBJ1-2|15
CASSSDRGQEYGYTF
>TRBV24-1|TRBJ1-5|13
CATARDGNQPQHF
>TRBV10-2|TRBJ1-2|14
CASSEPNRGYGYTF
>TRBV6-5|TRBJ2-7|15
CASSYSGQAWYEQYF
>TRBV11-2|TRBJ2-4|14
CASSLMTSKNIQYF
>TRBV7-2|TRBJ2-7|14
CASSLVRGLNEQYF
>TRBV7-6|TRBJ1-1|14
CASSLVGMNTEAFF
>TRBV12-3/TRBV12-4|TRBJ1-2|13
CASRRTGNYGYTF
>TRBV12-3/TRBV12-4|TRBJ2-6|14
CASSFQSGANVLTF
>TRBV7-3|TRBJ2-5|13
CASSAGTRQTQYF
>TRBV5-1|TRBJ2-1|15
CASSRDSLSYNEQFF
>TRBV9|TRBJ2-1|15
CASSVDTGEYNEQFF
>TRBV6-5|TRBJ1-1|16
CASSRDRGLINTEAFF
>TRBV9|TRBJ2-7|15
CASSVSSGDSYEQYF
>TRBV6-2/TRBV6-3|TRBJ2-1|15
CASRISGSSYNEQFF
>TRBV2|TRBJ2-3|11
CASSMGVTQYF
>TRBV12-3/TRBV12-4|TRBJ2-5|11
CASSLRGAQYF
>TRBV27|TRBJ2-7|14
CASTPGHDSYEQYF
>TRBV7-2|TRBJ2-1|15
CASSLEMRIYNEQFF
>TRBV10-3|TRBJ1-5|10
CAISRGPQHF
>TRBV27|TRBJ1-2|15
CASSRLQGQFYGYTF
>TRBV12-3/TRBV12-4|TRBJ2-1|15
CASSLDGGSYNEQFF
>TRBV5-1|TRBJ2-2|15
CASSLGSTNTGELFF